These 32 T cell receptor beta chains were sequenced from one sample in a study of CD8 T cells in Susac syndrome. Random hexamers were used to reverse transcribe 0.5 to 1 ug of RNA. One entry per CDR3 protein results from TCRdb running MiXCR on the immunoSEQ multiplex PCR reads. Here the sample spans roughly 140,000 distinct CDR3 sequences, about 94% being singletons. Sequencing was performed on CD8+ T cells from PBMCs. Receptor source: a human donor with multiple sclerosis.

The chain links TRBV15 to TRBJ2-1; 9 bases line up with TRBD1. The trim removed 5 bases at V and 5 bases at J, leaving 10 bases unmatched. The CDR3 has 16 residues. Per the germline V gene, CDR1 is LNHNV and CDR2 is YYDKDF (reference sequence). CDR3 DNA sequence: TGTGCCACCAGCCGACGGGGGACAGGGATGGACAATGAGCAGTTCTTC. This sequence encodes CATSRRGTGMDNEQFF.

The chain's CDR3 is CAWGAGTALANYGYTF. In nucleotides, the CDR3 is TGTGCCTGGGGAGCCGGGACAGCTTTAGCTAACTATGGCTACACCTTC. This chain uses TRBV30 with TRBJ1-2, with TRBD1 matching 7 bases. Losses at the gene ends were 5 bases for V and 0 bases for J; bases not matched to a gene: 12. Germline assignment: CDR1 GTSNPN and CDR2 SVGIG (reference sequence). The CDR3 is 16 residues long.

The chain joins TRBV27 to TRBJ2-1; 10 positions match TRBD1. Germline V gene sequence: CDR1 MNHEY, CDR2 SMNVEV (reference sequence). The CDR3 covers 18 residues. V lost 5 bases to trimming and J lost 7 bases; unmatched junction nucleotides: 17. In DNA, the CDR3 is TGTGCCAGCAGTCGCAGAACCCCGACAGGGGGCGCGGGTAATGAGCAGTTCTTC. It is translated as CASSRRTPTGGAGNEQFF.

The J gene is TRBJ1-5, the V gene TRBV27; 11 bases agree with TRBD1. The CDR3 has 14 amino acids. The V and J ends lost 5 bases and 6 bases, in that order; junction bases with no gene match: 3. The V gene's germline CDR1 is MNHEY and CDR2 SMNVEV (reference sequence). This chain's CDR3 is CASSVGTGGQPQHF. The CDR3 bases are TGTGCCAGCAGTGTAGGGACAGGGGGTCAGCCCCAGCATTTT.

V and J are TRBV29-1 and TRBJ2-2; D gene unclear. V lost 5 bases to trimming and J lost 0 bases, with 10 bases between them. Germline loops: CDR1 SQVTM, CDR2 ANQGSEA. This CDR3 spans 14 amino acids. CDR3 bases: TGCAGCGTTAGGTCTCTCCCGAACACCGGGGAGCTGTTTTTT. This sequence encodes CSVRSLPNTGELFF.

The chain joins TRBV6-5 to TRBJ2-3; 7 nucleotides align to TRBD1. The V gene's germline CDR1 is MNHEY and CDR2 SVGAGI. The CDR3 totals 13 residues. V lost 5 bases and J lost 5; bases outside the gene matches: 4. The CDR3 DNA reads TGTGCCAGCAGTAACACAGGGGAAGATACGCAGTATTTT. Amino acid sequence: CASSNTGEDTQYF.

The V gene is TRBV5-6, the J gene TRBJ1-2; no definite D call. CDR3 length equals 14 residues. Germline-derived CDR1 and CDR2 are SGHDT and YYEEEE. V lost 0 bases and J lost 1, with 7 bases in between. The CDR3 is CASSLVGNNYGYTF. CDR3 sequence (DNA): TGTGCCAGCAGCTTGGTTGGAAATAACTATGGCTACACCTTC.

The chain carries TRBV7-2 and TRBJ1-1; D is uncertain. Germline assignment: CDR1 SGHTA and CDR2 FQGNSA. The CDR3 has 16 amino acids. Trimming took off 2 bases at V and 3 bases at J, with 16 bases between the two ends. The CDR3 DNA reads as TGTGCCAGCAGCTTAATATTTGCGTCGGGCGACACTGAAGCTTTCTTT. The encoded protein is CASSLIFASGDTEAFF.

This chain joins TRBV29-1 and TRBJ1-1; 7 bases match TRBD1. The V segment lost 6 bases and the J segment 4 bases; nucleotides outside the gene matches: 8. This CDR3 spans 13 amino acids. Per the germline V gene, CDR1 is SQVTM and CDR2 is ANQGSEA. CDR3 sequence reads: CSVPTGMGTEAFF. CDR3 DNA: TGCAGCGTCCCGACAGGGATGGGCACTGAAGCTTTCTTT.

The rearrangement uses TRBV30 and TRBJ1-1; D is undetermined. CDR3 length: 13 residues. CDR1 GTSNPN and CDR2 SVGIG come from the germline V gene (reference sequence). V lost 4 bases and J 6 bases, leaving 15 bases between the germline ends. The CDR3 DNA is TGTGCCTGGACCCTAGGGTCGAGCCCTGAAGCTTTCTTT. Amino acid sequence: CAWTLGSSPEAFF.

The V and J genes are TRBV24-1 and TRBJ2-3; 15 nucleotides line up with TRBD2. Trimming removed 6 bases from V and 6 bases from J; junction bases left unmatched: 3. The CDR3 has 15 residues. The germline V gene encodes CDR1 KGHDR and CDR2 SFDVKD. CDR3: CATSSGTSGGDTQYF. The CDR3 nucleotides are TGTGCCACCAGTTCCGGGACTAGCGGGGGGGATACGCAGTATTTT.

This clonotype was found once. This CDR3 is CASSYSPLIAKNIQYF. The CDR3 nucleotides are TGTGCCAGCAGCTACAGTCCTCTTATAGCCAAAAACATTCAGTACTTC. The chain recombines TRBV7-9 with TRBJ2-4; D remains ambiguous. The germline CDR1 and CDR2 sequences are SEHNR and FQNEAQ (reference sequence). The CDR3 is made up of 16 amino acids. V was pared by 4 bases and J by 0 bases, with 13 bases between. The full variable domain, with the rest looked up from reference TRBV7-9 and TRBJ2-4, is DTGVSQNPRHKITKRGQNVTFRCDPISEHNRLYWYRQTLGQGPEFLTYFQNEAQLEKSRLLSDRFSAERPKGSFSTLEIQRTEQGDSAMYLCASSYSPLIAKNIQYFGAGTRLSVL.

The chain has TRBV27 and TRBJ1-1; D uncertain. Per the germline V gene, CDR1 is MNHEY and CDR2 is SMNVEV (reference sequence). CDR3 size: 14 residues. V was trimmed by 9 bases and J by 3 bases, leaving 17 bases between them. CDR3 bases: TGTGCCAGTCGGGTAGGGTCGATCGACACTGAAGCTTTCTTT. Its translation is CASRVGSIDTEAFF.

The V call is TRBV11-2, the J call TRBJ2-7, with a weak D call TRBD1 (6 bases). The V end was cut by 4 bases, the J end by 2 bases, with 21 bases between. The CDR3 covers 17 residues. Germline assignment: CDR1 SGHAT and CDR2 FQNNGV. As DNA, the CDR3 is TGTGCCAGCAGCTCCGACCGGGACAACTCTCCTCCCTACGAGCAGTACTTC. Its translation: CASSSDRDNSPPYEQYF.

V is TRBV27 and J is TRBJ2-1, with D perhaps matching TRBD1 (5 bases). Trimming pared 6 bases from V and 5 bases from J, leaving 20 bases between. The germline V gene encodes CDR1 MNHEY and CDR2 SMNVEV (reference sequence). This CDR3 has 16 amino acids. The CDR3 protein is CASSGPGWSVDNEQFF. In DNA form, the CDR3 reads TGTGCCAGCAGCGGGCCAGGGTGGTCGGTGGACAATGAGCAGTTCTTC.

This chain joins TRBV12-5 and TRBJ1-1; D is perhaps TRBD1 (5 bases). This CDR3 is 12 amino acids long. In germline, CDR1 is LGHNT, CDR2 FRNRAP. Deletions cut 5 bases from V and 6 bases from J, with 10 bases between. DNA of the CDR3: TGTGCTAGTGGTCGGGGGGGGTCTGAAGCTTTCTTT. The encoded protein is CASGRGGSEAFF.

V is TRBV4-1 and J is TRBJ1-4, with D possibly matching TRBD1 (6 bases). This CDR3 contains 15 residues. Trimming cost V 3 bases and J 4 bases, with 12 bases left between them. In germline, CDR1 is MGHRA, CDR2 YSYEKL. The CDR3 nucleotides are TGCGCCAGCAGCCAGAGGACAGTCAATAATGAAAAACTGTTTTTT. This translates into CASSQRTVNNEKLFF.

The chain links TRBV27 to TRBJ1-1; D is possibly TRBD1 (5 bases). This CDR3 region has 16 residues. Germline CDR1 reads MNHEY; CDR2 reads SMNVEV (reference sequence). The germline V and J ends were trimmed by 5 bases and 3 bases, with 19 bases remaining between them. For the CDR3, the DNA is TGTGCCAGCAGTCCCATCCCCCACAGGACTTACACTGAAGCTTTCTTT. This encodes CASSPIPHRTYTEAFF.

The V gene is TRBV29-1, the J gene TRBJ2-3; tentative D call: TRBD1 (6 bases). Germline values: CDR1 SQVTM, CDR2 ANQGSEA. The CDR3 extends over 17 amino acids. Between the trimmed V and J ends, which lost 1 base and 3 bases, there was a span of 20 bases. The CDR3 DNA reads as TGCAGCGTTGAAGGGGCTCTGGGACACCTCGGGACAGATACGCAGTATTTT. Amino acids: CSVEGALGHLGTDTQYF.

This sequence joins TRBV13 and TRBJ1-6; TRBD1 matches at 9 bases. Germline values: CDR1 PRHDT, CDR2 FYEKMQ (reference sequence). J gave up 7 bases and V 5 bases, and 3 bases lay outside the gene matches. The CDR3 spans 14 residues. The DNA of the CDR3 is TGTGCCAGCAGCCTGACAGGGGGAAATTCACCCCTCCACTTT. Residues: CASSLTGGNSPLHF.

This chain connects TRBV7-9 to TRBJ2-7; TRBD2 is a possible D gene (6 bases). The CDR3 is 15 residues long. With 5 bases removed from V and 4 bases from J, the gap between germline ends came to 18 bases. The V gene's germline CDR1 is SEHNR and CDR2 FQNEAQ (reference sequence). In nucleotides, the CDR3 is TGTGCCAGCAGCCAATCCGGGGGACCGGGTTACGAGCAGTACTTC. It translates to CASSQSGGPGYEQYF.

CDR3 residues: CASSVSGAVQETQYF. CDR3 bases: TGTGCCAGCAGCGTTTCGGGGGCCGTACAAGAGACCCAGTACTTC. The chain links TRBV9 to TRBJ2-5; perhaps D is TRBD1 or TRBD2 (6 bases each). Trimming stripped 2 bases from V and 2 bases from J, with 13 bases between. This CDR3 contains 15 residues. CDR1 is SGDLS, CDR2 YYNGEE, per germline.

This chain connects TRBV27 to TRBJ1-2, with 8 bases matching TRBD1. The CDR3 sequence is 13 residues long. Per germline, CDR1 MNHEY and CDR2 SMNVEV (reference sequence). With V trimmed by 6 bases and J by 3 bases, 3 bases remained unmatched. For the CDR3, the DNA is TGTGCCAGCAGAAAGACAGGGGACTATGGCTACACCTTC. Translation gives CASRKTGDYGYTF.

J is TRBJ2-6 and V is TRBV7-9; no firm D call. Trimming stripped 1 base from V and 3 bases from J, with 7 bases between. Germline CDR1 reads SEHNR; CDR2 reads FQNEAQ (reference sequence). This CDR3 contains 15 residues. The CDR3 here is CASSLEGYGANVLTF. The CDR3, as DNA: TGTGCCAGCAGCTTAGAAGGGTATGGGGCCAACGTCCTGACTTTC.

The rearrangement joins TRBV30 to TRBJ1-1; D remains unclear. The CDR3 has 13 residues. V lost 0 bases and J 5 bases, leaving 10 bases between the germline ends. Germline V gene sequence: CDR1 GTSNPN, CDR2 SVGIG (reference sequence). CDR3 region: CAWSVSGLTEAFF. For the CDR3, the DNA is TGTGCCTGGAGTGTTTCCGGGTTAACTGAAGCTTTCTTT.

J is TRBJ1-1 and V is TRBV25-1; tentative D call: TRBD1 (5 bases). V was trimmed by 8 bases and J by 6 bases, leaving 13 bases between them. This CDR3 contains 12 residues. CDR1 MGHDK and CDR2 SYGVNS come from the germline V gene. CDR3: CASRPRGAEAFF. The CDR3, as DNA: TGTGCCAGCCGCCCTCGAGGGGCTGAAGCTTTCTTT.

The J gene is TRBJ2-1, the V gene TRBV13, with 7 positions matching TRBD2. V shed 1 base and J 7 bases; nucleotides not matched to a gene: 7. The CDR3 is 15 amino acids. CDR1 is PRHDT and CDR2 is FYEKMQ in the germline V gene (reference sequence). CDR3 in DNA: TGTGCCAGCAGCTTAGTTCGGGGGGAGGTGAATGAGCAGTTCTTC. Translating gives CASSLVRGEVNEQFF.

This chain connects TRBV7-8 to TRBJ2-3; the D is unclear. The germline V gene has CDR1 SGHVS and CDR2 FQNEAQ. Trimming stripped 8 bases from V and 4 bases from J, with 13 bases between. CDR3 length equals 13 residues. CDR3 region: CASVGHVSDTQYF. The CDR3 DNA reads as TGTGCCAGCGTTGGGCATGTTTCAGATACGCAGTATTTT.

This clonotype has only one observation. This sequence joins TRBV12-3 or TRBV12-4 and TRBJ2-1, with 13 bases aligning to TRBD2. J gave up 7 bases and V 6 bases, and 3 bases lay outside the gene matches. The CDR3 runs to 14 residues. The CDR3 sequence: CASRLAGGRNEQFF. The CDR3 coding sequence is TGTGCCAGCAGACTAGCGGGGGGGAGGAATGAGCAGTTCTTC.

The J gene is TRBJ2-1, the V gene TRBV7-9, with 8 bases matching TRBD1. The ends lost 2 bases at V and 14 bases at J; junction bases unmatched: 8. In germline, CDR1 is SEHNR, CDR2 FQNEAQ (reference sequence). The CDR3 sequence is 13 residues long. The CDR3 protein is CASSLRTRGRKFF. CDR3 DNA sequence: TGTGCCAGCAGCTTACGCACCAGGGGGCGCAAGTTCTTC. The full variable domain, its missing parts supplied by reference TRBV7-9 and TRBJ2-1, is DTGVSQNPRHKITKRGQNVTFRCDPISEHNRLYWYRQTLGQGPEFLTYFQNEAQLEKSRLLSDRFSAERPKGSFSTLEIQRTEQGDSAMYLCASSLRTRGRKFFGPGTRLTVL.

This clonotype was picked up one time. The chain joins TRBV29-1 to TRBJ2-4, with a tentative D call TRBD1 (7 bases). Looked up from germline, CDR1 is SQVTM and CDR2 is ANQGSEA. Trimming took off 3 bases at V and 0 bases at J, with 21 bases between the two ends. The CDR3 covers 18 residues. The CDR3 region has the DNA TGCAGCGTTGAGGCTAGGGGGGACAGTTTCCTAGCCAAAAACATTCAGTACTTC. Translating it yields CSVEARGDSFLAKNIQYF.

This rearrangement joins TRBV19 to TRBJ2-3, with 9 bases lining up with TRBD2. This CDR3 is built from 16 residues. J lost 1 base, V lost 5 bases, and 7 bases had no gene match. The V gene's germline CDR1 is LNHDA and CDR2 SQIVND (reference sequence). CDR3 sequence: CASSAIAGEGTDTQYF. The CDR3 DNA reads TGTGCCAGTAGTGCGATAGCGGGGGAAGGCACAGATACGCAGTATTTT.